This section outlines one T cell receptor beta chain sequence together with its context. Its antigen is currently unknown. The data belong to a study of beta chain features in type 1 diabetes. Using CD45RO/CCR7/CD25/CD127/CD95/CD27, CD4+ naive, central memory, regulatory and stem cell-like memory cells were sorted. Every bit of the isolated RNA underwent reverse transcription, so sequencing read expressed TCRB transcripts. Sequencing was performed with immunoSEQ multiplex PCR; in TCRdb, only in-frame clones are kept and a portion is missing. This table has roughly 170,000 clones, about 13% appearing once. Study observations and caveats: Fewer insertions but more deletions were seen at VDJ junctions in type 1 diabetes patients. In all four CD4+ subsets, TCRB CDR3 length was significantly, moderately reduced in type 1 diabetes. Whether HLA type influences TCRB rearrangement remained unresolved here.

V lost 6 bases and J lost 0; bases outside the gene matches: 7. The CDR3 loop spans 15 amino acids. The germline V gene encodes CDR1 SGHRS and CDR2 YFSETQ. The TCR was taken from a woman between 18 and 29 years old in good health. The gene calls are TRBV5-1 and TRBJ2-5; 8 nucleotides line up with TRBD2. Sequenced material: central memory CD4+ T cells from blood. As DNA, the CDR3 is TGCGCCAGCACCCCGGGGACTAGAGACCAAGAGACCCAGTACTTC. Its translation is CASTPGTRDQETQYF. The full variable domain, with the rest looked up from reference TRBV5-1 and TRBJ2-5, is KAGVTQTPRYLIKTRGQQVTLSCSPISGHRSVSWYQQTPGQGLQFLFEYFSETQRNKGNFPGRFSGRQFSNSRSEMNVSTLELGDSALYLCASTPGTRDQETQYFGPGTRLLVL.